This T cell receptor (beta chain) was captured in a study of blood T cells in healthy people across ages. Study results and limitations: Donor CMV status, an unknown factor, possibly confounded changes in expanded clonotypes.

This clonotype was recorded only once. Its antigen is unidentified. A read error is possible here, since a much larger clone lies one base away. Germline CDR1 reads ENHRY; CDR2 reads SYGVKD. The CDR3 covers 13 residues. Then a second PCR, running about 6 to 12 cycles, was carried out with a sample-barcoded 5' primer and a J-beta primer mix. TCRdb independently ran MiXCR on the 5' RACE reads; one entry per CDR3 protein. The sample lists about 1 million distinct CDR3 sequences, 45% occurring once. Staff drew about 10 milliliters of peripheral blood from each donor. The chain carries TRBV10-3 and TRBJ1-2; D is perhaps TRBD1 (5 bases). The sequence was collected from a woman aged 55-70 years in good health. Sequenced material: blood. The CDR3 is CAVSPGTDYGYTF. In nucleotides, the CDR3 is TGTGCCGTCAGCCCCGGGACGGACTATGGCTACACCTTC.